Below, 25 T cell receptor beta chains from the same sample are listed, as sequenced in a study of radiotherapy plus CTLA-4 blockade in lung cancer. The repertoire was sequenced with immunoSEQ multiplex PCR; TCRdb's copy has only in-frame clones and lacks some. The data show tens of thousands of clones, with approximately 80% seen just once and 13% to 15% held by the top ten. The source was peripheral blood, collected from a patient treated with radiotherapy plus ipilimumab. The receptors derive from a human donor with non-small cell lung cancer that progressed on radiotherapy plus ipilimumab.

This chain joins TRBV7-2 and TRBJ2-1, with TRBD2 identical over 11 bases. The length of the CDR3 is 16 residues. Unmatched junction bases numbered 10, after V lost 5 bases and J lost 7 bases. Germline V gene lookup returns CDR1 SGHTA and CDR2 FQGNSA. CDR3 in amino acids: CASSTQTSGGGNEQFF. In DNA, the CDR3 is TGTGCCAGCAGCACCCAAACTAGCGGGGGCGGGAATGAGCAGTTCTTC.

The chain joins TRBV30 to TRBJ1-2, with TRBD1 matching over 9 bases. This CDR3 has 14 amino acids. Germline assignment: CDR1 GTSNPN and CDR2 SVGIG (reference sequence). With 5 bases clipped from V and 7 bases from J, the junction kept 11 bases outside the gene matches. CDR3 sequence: CAWSPGQGLSGYTF. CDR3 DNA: TGTGCCTGGTCTCCGGGACAGGGTCTTAGTGGCTACACCTTC. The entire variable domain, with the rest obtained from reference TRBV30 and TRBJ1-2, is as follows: SQTIHQWPATLVQPVGSPLSLECTVEGTSNPNLYWYRQAAGRGLQLLFYSVGIGQISSEVPQNLSASRPQDRQFILSSKKLLLSDSGFYLCAWSPGQGLSGYTFGSGTRLTVV.

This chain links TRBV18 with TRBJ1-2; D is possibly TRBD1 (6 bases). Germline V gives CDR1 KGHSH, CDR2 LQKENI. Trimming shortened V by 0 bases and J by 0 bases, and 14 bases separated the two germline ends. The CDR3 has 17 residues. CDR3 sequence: CASSPPLGDTANYGYTF. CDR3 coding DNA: TGTGCCAGCTCACCACCTCTGGGGGACACAGCTAACTATGGCTACACCTTC.

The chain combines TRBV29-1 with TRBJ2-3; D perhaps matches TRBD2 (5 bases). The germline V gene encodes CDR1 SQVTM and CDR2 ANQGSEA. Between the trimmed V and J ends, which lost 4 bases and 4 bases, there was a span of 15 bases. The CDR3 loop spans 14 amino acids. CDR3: CSVAVRGSADTQYF. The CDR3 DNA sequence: TGCAGCGTTGCAGTCCGTGGGAGTGCAGATACGCAGTATTTT.

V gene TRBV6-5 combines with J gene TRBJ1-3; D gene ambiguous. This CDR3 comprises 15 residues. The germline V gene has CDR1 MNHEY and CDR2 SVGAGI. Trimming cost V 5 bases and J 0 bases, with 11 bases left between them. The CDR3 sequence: CASSRGFYSGNTIYF. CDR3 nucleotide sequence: TGTGCCAGCAGTCGAGGGTTTTACTCTGGAAACACCATATATTTT.

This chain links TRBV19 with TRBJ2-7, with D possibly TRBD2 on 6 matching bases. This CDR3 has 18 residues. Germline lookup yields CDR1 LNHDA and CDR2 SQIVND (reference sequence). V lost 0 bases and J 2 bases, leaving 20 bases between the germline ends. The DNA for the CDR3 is TGTGCCAGTAGTATAGATCTTCCCGGGAGTTACCCCACCTACGAGCAGTACTTC. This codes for CASSIDLPGSYPTYEQYF.

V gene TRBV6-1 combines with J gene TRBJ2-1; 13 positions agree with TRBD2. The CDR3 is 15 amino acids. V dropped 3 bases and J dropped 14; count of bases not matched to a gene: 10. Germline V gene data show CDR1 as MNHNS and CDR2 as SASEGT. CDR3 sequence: CASSEELAGGPGEFF. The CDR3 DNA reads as TGTGCCAGCAGTGAGGAACTAGCGGGGGGGCCGGGGGAGTTCTTC.

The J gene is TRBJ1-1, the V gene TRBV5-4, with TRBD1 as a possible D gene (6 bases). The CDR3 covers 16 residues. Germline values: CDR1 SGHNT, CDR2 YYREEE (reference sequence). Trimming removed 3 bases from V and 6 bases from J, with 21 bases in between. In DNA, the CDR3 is TGTGCCAGCAGCTCCGGGCTGGGGGGGCCCATCGCTGAAGCTTTCTTT. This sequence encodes CASSSGLGGPIAEAFF.

The CDR3 loop reads CASSLLTGMGFYEQYF. The CDR3 region has the DNA TGTGCCAGCAGTTTATTGACAGGGATGGGGTTCTACGAGCAGTACTTC. The rearrangement links TRBV27 to TRBJ2-7; the match to TRBD1 covers 7 bases. This CDR3 region has 16 residues. The germline CDR1 and CDR2 sequences are MNHEY and SMNVEV (reference sequence). Trimming cost V 1 base and J 3 bases; bases outside gene matches: 9.

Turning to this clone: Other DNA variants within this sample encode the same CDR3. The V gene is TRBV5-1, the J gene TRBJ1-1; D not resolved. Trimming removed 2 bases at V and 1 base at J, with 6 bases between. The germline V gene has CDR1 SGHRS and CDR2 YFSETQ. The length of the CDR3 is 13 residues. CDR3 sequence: CASSLGGNTEAFF. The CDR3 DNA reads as TGCGCCAGCAGCTTAGGAGGGAACACTGAAGCTTTCTTT.

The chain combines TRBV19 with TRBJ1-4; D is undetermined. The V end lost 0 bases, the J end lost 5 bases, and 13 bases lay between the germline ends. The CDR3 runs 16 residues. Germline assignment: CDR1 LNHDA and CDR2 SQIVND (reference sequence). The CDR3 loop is CASSIDQSPFNEKLFF. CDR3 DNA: TGTGCCAGTAGTATAGATCAGAGCCCCTTCAATGAAAAACTGTTTTTT.

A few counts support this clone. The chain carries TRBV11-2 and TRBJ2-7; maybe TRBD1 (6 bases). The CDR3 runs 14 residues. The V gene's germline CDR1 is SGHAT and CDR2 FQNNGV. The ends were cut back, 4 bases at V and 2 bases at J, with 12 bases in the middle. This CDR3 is CASSSRQVTYEQYF. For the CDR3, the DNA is TGTGCCAGCAGCTCAAGACAGGTAACCTACGAGCAGTACTTC.

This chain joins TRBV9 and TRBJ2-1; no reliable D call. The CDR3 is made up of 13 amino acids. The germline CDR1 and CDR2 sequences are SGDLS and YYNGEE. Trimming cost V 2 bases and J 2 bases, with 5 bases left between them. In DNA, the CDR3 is TGTGCCAGCAGCGTCGATACCTACAATGAGCAGTTCTTC. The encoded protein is CASSVDTYNEQFF. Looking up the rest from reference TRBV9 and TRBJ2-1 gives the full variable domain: DSGVTQTPKHLITATGQRVTLRCSPRSGDLSVYWYQQSLDQGLQFLIQYYNGEERAKGNILERFSAQQFPDLHSELNLSSLELGDSALYFCASSVDTYNEQFFGPGTRLTVL.

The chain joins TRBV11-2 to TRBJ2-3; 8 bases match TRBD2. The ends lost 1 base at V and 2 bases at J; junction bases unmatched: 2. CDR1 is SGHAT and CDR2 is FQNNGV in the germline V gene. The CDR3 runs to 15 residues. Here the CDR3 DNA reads TGTGCCAGCAGCTTAGGCGGGGGGCTCACAGATACGCAGTATTTT. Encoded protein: CASSLGGGLTDTQYF. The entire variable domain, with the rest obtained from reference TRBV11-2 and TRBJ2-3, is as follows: EAGVAQSPRYKIIEKRQSVAFWCNPISGHATLYWYQQILGQGPKLLIQFQNNGVVDDSQLPKDRFSAERLKGVDSTLKIQPAKLEDSAVYLCASSLGGGLTDTQYFGPGTRLTVL.

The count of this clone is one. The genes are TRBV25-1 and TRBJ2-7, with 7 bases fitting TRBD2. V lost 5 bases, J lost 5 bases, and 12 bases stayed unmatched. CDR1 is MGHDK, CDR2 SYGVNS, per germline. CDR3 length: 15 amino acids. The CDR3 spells CASSSLSGINHEQYF. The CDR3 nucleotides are TGTGCCAGCAGTTCGTTAAGCGGGATTAACCACGAGCAGTACTTC.

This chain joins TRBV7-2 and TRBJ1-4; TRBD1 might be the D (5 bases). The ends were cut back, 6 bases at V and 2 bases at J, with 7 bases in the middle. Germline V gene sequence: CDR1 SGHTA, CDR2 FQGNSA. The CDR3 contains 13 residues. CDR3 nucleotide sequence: TGTGCCAGCAGACCAGGGACTAATGAAAAACTGTTTTTT. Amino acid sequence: CASRPGTNEKLFF.

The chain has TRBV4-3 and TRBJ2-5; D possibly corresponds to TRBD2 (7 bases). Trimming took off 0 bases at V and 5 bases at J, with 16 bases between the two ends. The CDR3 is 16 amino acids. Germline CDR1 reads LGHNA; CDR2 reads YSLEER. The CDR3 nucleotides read TGCGCCAGCAGCCAAGATTGGGGGGGGGCCGGTGAGACCCAGTACTTC. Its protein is CASSQDWGGAGETQYF.

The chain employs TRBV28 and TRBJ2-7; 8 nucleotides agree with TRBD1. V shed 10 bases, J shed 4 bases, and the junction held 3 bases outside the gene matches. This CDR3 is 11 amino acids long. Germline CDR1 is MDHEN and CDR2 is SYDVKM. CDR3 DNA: TGTGCCACCGACAGGGGATACGAGCAGTACTTC. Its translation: CATDRGYEQYF.

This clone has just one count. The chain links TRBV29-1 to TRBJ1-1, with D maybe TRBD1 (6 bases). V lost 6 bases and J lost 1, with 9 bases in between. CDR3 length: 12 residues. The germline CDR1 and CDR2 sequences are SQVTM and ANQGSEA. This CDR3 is CSVLQGNTEAFF. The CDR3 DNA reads TGCAGCGTATTACAGGGGAACACTGAAGCTTTCTTT. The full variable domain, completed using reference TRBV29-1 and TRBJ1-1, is SAVISQKPSRDICQRGTSLTIQCQVDSQVTMMFWYRQQPGQSLTLIATANQGSEATYESGFVIDKFPISRPNLTFSTLTVSNMSPEDSSIYLCSVLQGNTEAFFGQGTRLTVV.

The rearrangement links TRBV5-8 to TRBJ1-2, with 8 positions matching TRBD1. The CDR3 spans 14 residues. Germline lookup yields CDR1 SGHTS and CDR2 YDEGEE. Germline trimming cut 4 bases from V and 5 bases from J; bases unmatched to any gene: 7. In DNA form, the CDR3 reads TGTGCCAGCAGCCCAGGGGGCGGGACGTATGGCTACACCTTC. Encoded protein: CASSPGGGTYGYTF.

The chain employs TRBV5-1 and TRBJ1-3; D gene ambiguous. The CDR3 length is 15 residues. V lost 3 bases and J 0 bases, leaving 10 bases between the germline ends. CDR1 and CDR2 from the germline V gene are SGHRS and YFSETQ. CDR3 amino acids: CASSSTGNSGNTIYF. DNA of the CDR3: TGCGCCAGCAGCTCCACGGGGAACTCTGGAAACACCATATATTTT.

This CDR3 reads CAWSSRGRGSQETQYF. In DNA, the CDR3 is TGTGCCTGGAGTTCCCGGGGTAGGGGTTCTCAAGAGACCCAGTACTTC. V is TRBV30 and J is TRBJ2-5; possibly TRBD1 or TRBD2 for D (5 bases each). Per the germline V gene, CDR1 is GTSNPN and CDR2 is SVGIG (reference sequence). The CDR3 is 16 residues long. The V end was cut by 2 bases, the J end by 2 bases, with 18 bases between. Based on the CDR3 plus reference TRBV30 and TRBJ2-5, the full variable domain is SQTIHQWPATLVQPVGSPLSLECTVEGTSNPNLYWYRQAAGRGLQLLFYSVGIGQISSEVPQNLSASRPQDRQFILSSKKLLLSDSGFYLCAWSSRGRGSQETQYFGPGTRLLVL.

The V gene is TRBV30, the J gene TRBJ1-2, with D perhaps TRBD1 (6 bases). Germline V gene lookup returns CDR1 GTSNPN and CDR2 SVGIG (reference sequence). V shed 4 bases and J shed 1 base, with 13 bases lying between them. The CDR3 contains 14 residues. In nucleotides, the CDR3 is TGTGCCTGGAATCGAGGGGGGTTTAACTATGGCTACACCTTC. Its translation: CAWNRGGFNYGYTF.

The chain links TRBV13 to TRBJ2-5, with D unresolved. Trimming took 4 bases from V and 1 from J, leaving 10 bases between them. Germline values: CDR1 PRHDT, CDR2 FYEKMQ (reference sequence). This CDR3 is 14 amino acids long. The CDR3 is CASSSKTVQETQYF. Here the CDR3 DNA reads TGTGCCAGCAGCTCCAAGACGGTCCAAGAGACCCAGTACTTC.

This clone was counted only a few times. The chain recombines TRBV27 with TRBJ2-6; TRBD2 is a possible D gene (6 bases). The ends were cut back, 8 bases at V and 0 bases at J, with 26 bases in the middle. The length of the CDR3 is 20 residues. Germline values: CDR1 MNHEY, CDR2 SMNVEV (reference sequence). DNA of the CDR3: TGTGCCAGCTTCCCCACAGGAGGGTCAATGGGTGGCTCTGGGGCCAACGTCCTGACTTTC. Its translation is CASFPTGGSMGGSGANVLTF.